Listed below are T cell receptor beta chains from one sample, sequenced in a study of vaccination and CD4 T cells after COVID-19. Using its own MiXCR run on the PCR reads, TCRdb lists one record per CDR3 protein. The sample holds just over 20,000 distinct CDR3 sequences, 70% seen once. These receptors lack a known antigen. The sequenced sample consisted of CD4+ T cells from blood, cultured in vitro. The receptors were sampled from a human donor who had recovered from COVID-19. Each CDR3 is given with its conserved first and last residue. Fields, in order: D gene, V gene, J gene, CDR3 DNA, CDR3 protein. A D gene is named only where the DNA matches it firmly.

D: TRBD2; V: TRBV10-3; J: TRBJ2-7; DNA: TGTGCCATCAGTGGCCGGGACTACCTAAGATACGAGCAGTACTTC; CDR3: CAISGRDYLRYEQYF
D: TRBD1; V: TRBV19; J: TRBJ1-1; DNA: TGTGCCAGTAGTCCCGGACAGGGAAGGACTGAAGCTTTCTTT; CDR3: CASSPGQGRTEAFF
D: -; V: TRBV21-1; J: TRBJ1-5; DNA: TGTGCCAGCAGCAGCTTTTTAGGGGTGATTTATCAGCCCCAGCATTTT; CDR3: CASSSFLGVIYQPQHF
D: -; V: TRBV30; J: TRBJ1-6; DNA: TGTGCCTGGAGTATCGGTGGGGCTTCACCCCTCCACTTT; CDR3: CAWSIGGASPLHF
D: -; V: TRBV12-3/TRBV12-4; J: TRBJ1-5; DNA: TGTGCCAGCAGTTACCTAGGGGGAAGGAGTCAGCCCCAGCATTTT; CDR3: CASSYLGGRSQPQHF
D: -; V: TRBV15; J: TRBJ2-7; DNA: TGTGCCACCAGCAGAGAACGGTCTAGCTCCTACGAGCAGTACTTC; CDR3: CATSRERSSSYEQYF
D: -; V: TRBV27; J: TRBJ1-5; DNA: TGTGCCAGCAGTCCGAGCTATTTGCAGCCCCAGCATTTT; CDR3: CASSPSYLQPQHF
D: -; V: TRBV7-2; J: TRBJ1-5; DNA: TGTGCCAGCAGCTTAACGTCTGATCAGCCCCAGCATTTT; CDR3: CASSLTSDQPQHF
D: -; V: TRBV30; J: TRBJ1-5; DNA: TGTGCCTGGAGTGCGGGACATTATAGCAATCAGCCCCAGCATTTT; CDR3: CAWSAGHYSNQPQHF
D: TRBD2; V: TRBV11-3; J: TRBJ2-1; DNA: TGTGCCAGCAGCTCCGGGGGACTAGCGGGAGAACGATACAATGAGCAGTTCTTC; CDR3: CASSSGGLAGERYNEQFF
D: -; V: TRBV6-1; J: TRBJ1-5; DNA: TGTGCCAGCAGTCCACAGGGAAGGCTTCAGCCCCAGCATTTT; CDR3: CASSPQGRLQPQHF
D: TRBD2; V: TRBV11-2; J: TRBJ2-3; DNA: TGTGCCAGCAGCTTTGAGGGACTAAACACAGATACGCAGTATTTT; CDR3: CASSFEGLNTDTQYF
D: TRBD2; V: TRBV7-8; J: TRBJ2-1; DNA: TGTGCCAGCAGCTTAGGCGGGACTAGCGGGAGGACTGAGCAGTTCTTC; CDR3: CASSLGGTSGRTEQFF
D: TRBD1; V: TRBV30; J: TRBJ1-2; DNA: TGTGCCTGGGGACAGGATAGAGGCTACACCTTC; CDR3: CAWGQDRGYTF